This T cell receptor beta chain is from a study of blood T cells in healthy people across ages. This clonotype was counted only a few times. Alongside a J-beta primer mix, a sample-barcoded 5' primer served in a second PCR lasting roughly 6 to 12 cycles. TCRdb re-called the 5' RACE reads through MiXCR, storing one row per CDR3 protein. The repertoire holds about 1.4 million distinct CDR3 sequences, with approximately 60% as singletons. The germline CDR1 and CDR2 sequences are DFQATT and SNEGSKA (reference sequence). The CDR3 totals 12 residues. Source material: blood. The chain joins TRBV20-1 to TRBJ2-4; no definite D call. The last part of the DNA fits TRBJ2-7 better; the J call may be wrong. This receptor was identified in a man aged 18 to 35 in good health. The CDR3 region is CSARRPPYEQYF. The CDR3 nucleotides are TGCAGTGCTAGACGACCCCCCTACGAGCAGTACTTC.